This TCR beta chain was profiled in a study of T cell responses to AZD1222 COVID-19 vaccine. The repertoire was sequenced with immunoSEQ multiplex PCR; TCRdb's copy has only in-frame clones and lacks some. The data show over 100,000 clones, with roughly nine tenths seen just once and approximately 5% held by the top ten. V was cut by 2 bases and J by 7 bases, with 12 bases left in between. This CDR3 is built from 13 residues. The sequence came from an adult in good health. The sample here was peripheral blood, taken on day 0 of AZD1222 vaccination. The chain employs TRBV12-3 or TRBV12-4 and TRBJ2-7; TRBD2 might be the D (6 bases). The CDR3 nucleotides read TGTGCCAGCAGTTTAAATGCAGGGAGGGAGCAGTACTTC. Its protein product is CASSLNAGREQYF.